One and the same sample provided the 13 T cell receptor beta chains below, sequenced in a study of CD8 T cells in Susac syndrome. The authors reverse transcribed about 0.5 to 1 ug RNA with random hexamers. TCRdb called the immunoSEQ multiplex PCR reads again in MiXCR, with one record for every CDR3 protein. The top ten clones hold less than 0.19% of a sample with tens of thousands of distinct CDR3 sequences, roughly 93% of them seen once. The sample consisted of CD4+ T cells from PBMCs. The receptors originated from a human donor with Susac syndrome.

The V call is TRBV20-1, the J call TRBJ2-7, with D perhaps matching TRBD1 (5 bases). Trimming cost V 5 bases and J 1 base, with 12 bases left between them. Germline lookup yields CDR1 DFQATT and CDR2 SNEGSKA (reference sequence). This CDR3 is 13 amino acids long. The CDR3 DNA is TGCAGTGCTGCAAATAGACAGTCCTACGAGCAGTACTTC. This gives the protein CSAANRQSYEQYF.

The CDR3 protein is CASITEGGASGYTF. As DNA, the CDR3 is TGTGCCAGCATCACAGAGGGGGGGGCATCTGGCTACACCTTC. This chain joins TRBV28 and TRBJ1-2, with a weak D call TRBD1 (6 bases). Germline V gives CDR1 MDHEN, CDR2 SYDVKM. There are 14 residues in the CDR3. Trimming left V 7 bases short and J 7 bases short, with 19 bases between.

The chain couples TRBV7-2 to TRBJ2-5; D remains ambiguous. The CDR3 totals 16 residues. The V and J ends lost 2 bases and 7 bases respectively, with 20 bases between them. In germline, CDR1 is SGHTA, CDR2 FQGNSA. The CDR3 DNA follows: TGTGCCAGCAGCTTAATTTCCGCGGAGCTCATGGGGACCCAGTACTTC. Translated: CASSLISAELMGTQYF. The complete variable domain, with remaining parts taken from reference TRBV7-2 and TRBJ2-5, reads GAGVSQSPSNKVTEKGKDVELRCDPISGHTALYWYRQSLGQGLEFLIYFQGNSAPDKSGLPSDRFSAERTGGSVSTLTIQRTQQEDSAVYLCASSLISAELMGTQYFGPGTRLLVL.

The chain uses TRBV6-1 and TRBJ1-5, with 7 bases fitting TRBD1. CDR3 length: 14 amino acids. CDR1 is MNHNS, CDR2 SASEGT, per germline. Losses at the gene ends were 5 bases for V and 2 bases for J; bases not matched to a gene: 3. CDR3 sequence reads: CASSKGAGNQPQHF. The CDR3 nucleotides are TGTGCCAGCAGTAAGGGGGCCGGCAATCAGCCCCAGCATTTT.

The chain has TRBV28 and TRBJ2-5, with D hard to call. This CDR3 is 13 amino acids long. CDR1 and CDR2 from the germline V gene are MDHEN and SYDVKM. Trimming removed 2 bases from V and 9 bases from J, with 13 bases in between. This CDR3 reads CASSLNPPWAQYF. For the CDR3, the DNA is TGTGCCAGCAGTTTAAACCCCCCATGGGCCCAGTACTTC.

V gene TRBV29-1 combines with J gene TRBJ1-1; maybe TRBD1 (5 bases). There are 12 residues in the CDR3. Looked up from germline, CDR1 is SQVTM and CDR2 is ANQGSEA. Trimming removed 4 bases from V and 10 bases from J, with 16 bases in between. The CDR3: CSVGGRAGRAFF. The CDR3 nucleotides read TGCAGCGTTGGGGGGAGGGCAGGGCGAGCTTTCTTT.

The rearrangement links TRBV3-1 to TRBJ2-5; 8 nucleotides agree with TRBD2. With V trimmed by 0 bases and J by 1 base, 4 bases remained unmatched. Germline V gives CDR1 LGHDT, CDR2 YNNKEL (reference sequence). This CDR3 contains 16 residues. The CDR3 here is CASSQDRGGPQETQYF. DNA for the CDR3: TGTGCCAGCAGCCAAGATCGGGGGGGCCCCCAAGAGACCCAGTACTTC.

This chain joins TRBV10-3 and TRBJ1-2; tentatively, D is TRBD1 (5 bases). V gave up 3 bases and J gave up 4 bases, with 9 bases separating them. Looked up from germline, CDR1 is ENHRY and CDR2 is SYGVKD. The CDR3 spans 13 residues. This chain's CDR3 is CAISDLDIYGYTF. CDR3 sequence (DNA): TGTGCCATCAGTGACTTGGACATCTATGGCTACACCTTC.

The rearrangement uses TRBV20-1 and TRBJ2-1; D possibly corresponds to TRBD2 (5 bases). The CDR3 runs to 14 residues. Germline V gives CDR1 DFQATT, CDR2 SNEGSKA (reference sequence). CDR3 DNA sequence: TGCAGCGGGTTAGAGGGCAGCTCCTACAATGAGCAGTTCTTC. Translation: CSGLEGSSYNEQFF.

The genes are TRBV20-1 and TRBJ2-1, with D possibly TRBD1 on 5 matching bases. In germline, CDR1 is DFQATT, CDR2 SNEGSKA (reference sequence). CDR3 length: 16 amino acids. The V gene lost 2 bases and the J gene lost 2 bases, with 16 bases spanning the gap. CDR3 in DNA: TGCAGTGCTAGACGTTCATGGGGCCCGGCCTACAATGAGCAGTTCTTC. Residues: CSARRSWGPAYNEQFF.

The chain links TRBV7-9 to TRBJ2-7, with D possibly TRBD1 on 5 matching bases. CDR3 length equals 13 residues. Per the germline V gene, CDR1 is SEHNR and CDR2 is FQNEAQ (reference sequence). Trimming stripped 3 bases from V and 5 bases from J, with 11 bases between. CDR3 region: CASSFRVSDEQYF. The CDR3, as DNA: TGTGCCAGCAGCTTCAGGGTATCAGACGAGCAGTACTTC.

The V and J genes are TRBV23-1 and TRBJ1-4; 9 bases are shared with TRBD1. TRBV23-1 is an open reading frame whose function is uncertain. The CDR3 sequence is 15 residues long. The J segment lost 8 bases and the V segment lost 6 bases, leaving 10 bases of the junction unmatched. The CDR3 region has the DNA TGCGCCAGCAGGGAGTGGGACAGGGTGGAGGAAAAACTGTTTTTT. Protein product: CASREWDRVEEKLFF.

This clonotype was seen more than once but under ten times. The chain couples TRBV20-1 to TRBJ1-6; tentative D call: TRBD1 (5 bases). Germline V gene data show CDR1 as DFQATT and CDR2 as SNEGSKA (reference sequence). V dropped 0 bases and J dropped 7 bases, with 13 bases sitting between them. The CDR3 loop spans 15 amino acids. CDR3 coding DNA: TGCAGTGCTAGAGATCCAACAGGCTTCAATTCACCCCTCCACTTT. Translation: CSARDPTGFNSPLHF.